The TCR beta chain described here comes from a study of vaccination and CD4 T cells after COVID-19 (dated by TCRdb to about 2022). About the investigation overall: Convalescent patients had a positive SARS-CoV-2 result on nasal swab PCR, and of these patients, several had mild disease and one had severe disease. Two doses of either the Pfizer-BioNTech BNT162b2 vaccine (n=8) or the Moderna mRNA-1273 vaccine (n=2) were administered to participants. In the convalescent cohort there were six males and four females, among whom were two Hispanic individuals, seven Caucasians, two Asians and one multiracial person. As controls, cultures received a CEFX viral epitope pool (the positive control), an HIV-1 Nef peptide pool (the negative control), or no peptide at all. The spike-specific CD4+ TCR repertoire was compared before and after mRNA vaccination in approximately 9 COVID-19 convalescent patients and a handful of infection-naive healthy vaccine recipients. Post-vaccine blood samples were obtained a median of roughly 75 days after the second vaccine dose, with a range of roughly 13 to 250 days. For stimulating the cultures, overlapping spike peptide pools were used, derived from SARS-CoV-2 as well as from the common cold coronaviruses HCoV-NL63, HCoV-OC43 and HCoV-229E. Post-COVID blood samples from convalescent patients were collected a median of approximately 93 days after diagnosis, with a range of roughly 35 to 161 days. The investigation overall reported the following: The number of convalescent patients in the study was relatively small, and the study did not examine early timepoints following natural infection. Nearly all vaccine-specific clones in convalescent patients (304 of 307) were mono-reactive for SARS-CoV-2 spike rather than cross-reactive with common cold coronaviruses. In convalescent patients, a median roughly 87% of post-vaccine SARS-CoV-2-reactive clones were detected only after vaccination, suggesting vaccine-specific priming. An increase in the median number of SARS-CoV-2-reactive clonotypes from more than 20 after infection to 35 to 40 after vaccination was observed, but the change was not found to be significant.

According to the study, the label for this sample's treatment or condition signals: roughly 11-day PBMC culture with coronavirus spike peptide pools or control peptides (ViraFEST assay). The ViraFEST assay was used in the study, in which antigen-specific T cells were expanded with peptide pools and expanded clonotypes were subsequently identified by TCR sequencing. The positive SARS-CoV-2 PCR tests of the convalescent patients were dated from March to December 2020, before the Alpha, Beta and Delta variants emerged in the United States. Each well held 2.2 million or so PBMCs cultured with approximately 10 ug/ml peptide pools in IMDM containing approximately 5% human AB serum and 7.5 to 10 IU/ml IL-2. On days 3 and 7, half of the culture medium was replaced with fresh IL-2-containing medium. Once the cells had been in culture for about 10 days, the EasySep CD4+ T cell isolation kit was used to isolate CD4+ T cells by negative selection. PBMCs were separated from whole blood using Ficoll-Paque Plus gradient centrifugation and then either used fresh or cryopreserved at -140C. Each culture condition was generally run in triplicate wells.

The CDR3 numbers 16 residues from cysteine through phenylalanine. The sequence is cut down to CDR3 DNA, 48 bases in frame from base 1. From the germline V gene, CDR1 is SGHTA and CDR2 is FQGNSA. Note on this clonotype: Its antigen is currently not known. Base qualities are not recorded, but no much larger clone differs from it by a single base.

The method was PCR. DNA from cultured CD4+ T cells underwent TCR sequencing with the Oncomine TCR Beta short-read assay at the Johns Hopkins FTIC core. The QIAamp micro DNA kit was used to extract genomic DNA from the cultured CD4+ T cells. Oncomine TCR Beta libraries from cultured CD4+ T cells were pooled with unique dual indexes and sequenced on an Illumina iSeq 100. On the authors' methods: Non-productive sequences were removed, and CDR3s that did not start with C, did not end with F or W, or were shorter than 7 amino acids were discarded. The MANAFEST web application was used to identify antigen-specific clonotypes by comparing peptide-stimulated wells against reference wells and other culture wells. Positive clones required FDR below 0.05, an odds ratio above 5, and productive frequency above 0.1% in at least two of three replicate wells. A clonotype counted as cross-reactive if it showed significant expansion both in the SARS-CoV-2 spike wells and in at least one common cold coronavirus spike condition. Using R version 3.6.1, CDR3 homology was evaluated through Levenshtein distances (stringdist) along with unrooted phylogenetic trees (ape). TCRdb cleaned the public reads at Q25 with fastp, built clones with MiXCR and kept in-frame beta chains. CDR3 protein duplicates are merged, each entry listing the most common genes and DNA. The V and J calls come from TCRdb's annotation, not from the publication. This sample holds about 20,000 distinct CDR3 sequences; approximately 51% were observed only once. Clones ranked in the top ten supply roughly 6.5% of the sample.

The rearranged chain carries TRBV7-2 and TRBJ2-1, with 8 central nucleotides matching TRBD2. The DNA end favors TRBJ2-7, so the J call may be wrong. Source material: CD4+ T cells from blood, cultured in vitro. This receptor was obtained from a human donor who had recovered from COVID-19. The CDR3 protein is CASSLNPGLGTYEQYF. The bases read TGTGCCAGCAGCTTAAATCCGGGACTAGGAACCTACGAGCAGTACTTC.